This T cell receptor (beta chain) stems from a study of T-cell reconstitution after alpha-beta-depleted transplantation in children. Study results and limitations: Diversity of TCRbeta at day 60 was high in some patients, arising from surviving recipient T cells and thymic progenitors. It was newly produced T cells that mostly accounted for T-cell counts and diversity one year after transplant. Where alpha-beta T cells came from about two months after transplant was reportedly several hundred expanded graft clones.

It was with unique molecular identifiers that the TCRbeta library was prepared. TCRdb ran MiXCR on the PCR reads and lists one entry per CDR3 protein. The data contain 200,000 to 300,000 distinct CDR3 sequences, under 30% of them singletons. Per the germline V gene, CDR1 is MGHDK and CDR2 is SYGVNS. Trimming shortened V by 1 base and J by 2 bases, and 11 bases separated the two germline ends. This CDR3 is built from 15 residues. This clonotype was picked up a small number of times. Antigen: not known. The sample here was PBMCs, taken before TCRalphabeta/CD19-depleted stem cell transplant. The receptor was derived from a girl aged 2 to 10 with Fanconi anemia, due to receive a stem cell transplant. The chain couples TRBV25-1 to TRBJ1-2; TRBD1 might be the D (5 bases). The CDR3 DNA follows: TGTGCCAGCAGTGAATTTACAGGTGGGAACTATGGCTACACCTTC. Translated: CASSEFTGGNYGYTF.